This T cell receptor beta chain derives from a study of glioma-infiltrating T cells (dated by TCRdb to 2016 to 2017). For the study in its entirety: TCR alpha- and beta-chain repertoires were sequenced from glioma tissue, non-neoplastic brain tissue and matched peripheral blood mononuclear cells. Three low-grade glioma patients, fewer than 10 primary glioblastoma patients and three non-glioma patients contributing non-neoplastic brain tissue were included in the paired cohort. To measure how far tissue and blood T-cell populations diverged, each tissue-infiltrating repertoire was compared against the peripheral blood repertoire of the same patient.

As for this clonotype: There is no known antigen for this receptor. It has no much larger one-base neighbor in the sample; base qualities were not kept.

The CDR1 and CDR2 encoded by the germline V gene (reference sequence) are LNHDA and SQIVND. Deletion took 1 base off V and 6 bases off J, with a span of 13 bases between the germline ends. CDR3 length: 14 amino acids, cysteine to phenylalanine. CDR3 DNA only is kept here, 42 bases in frame from base 1. Findings and caveats that apply to the study as a whole: Small numbers underpinned the group comparisons: about eight glioblastoma patients, three low-grade glioma patients and three non-neoplastic patients. VJ-independent divergence between tissue and blood was found to be below expectation in non-neoplastic patients but above expectation in all gliomas, particularly low-grade gliomas. Very few CDR3 sequences were found to be shared between tissue and blood, and this scarcity was attributed to high CDR3 diversity and limited sampling.

The iRepertoire nested amplicon-rescue multiplex PCR (arm-PCR) platform was used to amplify TCR alpha and beta CDR3 regions from RNA. The input for one-step reverse transcription and amplification was roughly 85-400 ng of tissue mRNA or PBMC total RNA. After bead purification, a secondary multiplex PCR added Illumina adapters, and libraries were gel-purified between 200 and 400 bp. Internal 6-nucleotide barcodes were carried by the libraries and were used for demultiplexing. The libraries were sequenced on an Illumina MiSeq using 2x220 or 2x250 nucleotide paired-end reads. The original methods were these. Paired reads were merged using FLASH 1.2.11 and were aligned to the GRCh37 human genome using BWA-MEM, after which TRA and TRB reads were extracted. V and J assignment used an IMGT-derived reference of cassette sequences and CDR3 motifs that included pseudogenes. Reads were translated in three frames, and productive CDR3s were defined by a C…FGXG motif without stop codons. Clonotypes were defined as unique combinations of V-J cassette pair and CDR3 amino acid sequence. Filtering of reads was based on Hamming distance, with the threshold set by the sequence error rate of each sample in mapped regions. TCRdb cleaned the public reads at Q25 with fastp, built clones with MiXCR and kept in-frame beta chains. Every entry covers one CDR3 protein and lists the most common genes and DNA from its rows. The authors' filters were not applied to this entry. The sample table shows fewer than 200,000 distinct CDR3 sequences, and about 40% are seen once. The ten largest make up over 4% of the sample.

The sequence links TRBV19 to TRBJ2-7, with TRBD1 tentatively as D gene (6 bases match). The sample consisted of glioma tissue, nonneoplastic brain tissue, or PBMCs (not recorded which). The receptor was isolated from a human donor with low-grade glioma or glioblastoma, undergoing nonglioma brain surgery, or in good health (not recorded which). The nucleotide sequence reads as follows: TGTGCCAGTAGTATAGCCCCAGGGGCAGGCGAGCAGTACTTC. The translation is CASSIAPGAGEQYF.